The 20 T cell receptor beta chains presented below share a single source sample, sequenced in a study of blood T cell repertoires in COVID-19. TCRdb's copy holds only in-frame clones and misses some; the assay was immunoSEQ multiplex PCR. The table has 150,000 to 200,000 clones, 92% seen once. The sample comprised peripheral blood. The receptor source for this set is a man under 40 with COVID-19, enrolled during active disease.

The chain uses TRBV18 and TRBJ2-7, with unresolved D. Germline V gives CDR1 KGHSH, CDR2 LQKENI. The CDR3 contains 15 residues. V was clipped by 2 bases and J by 2 bases, with 13 bases between them. The CDR3 bases are TGTGCCAGCTCACCAGGGCAGTTAGGAACCTACGAGCAGTACTTC. Its translation: CASSPGQLGTYEQYF.

V is TRBV28 and J is TRBJ2-3; 9 bases are shared with TRBD2. In germline, CDR1 is MDHEN, CDR2 SYDVKM. The CDR3 covers 15 residues. With V trimmed by 6 bases and J by 3 bases, 7 bases remained unmatched. CDR3 residues: CASSASGGRTDTQYF. The CDR3 nucleotides are TGTGCCAGCAGCGCGAGCGGGGGGAGGACAGATACGCAGTATTTT.

The CDR3 loop reads CASSSQVAGANEKLFF. The CDR3 DNA reads TGTGCCAGCAGTTCGCAGGTGGCAGGGGCCAATGAAAAACTGTTTTTT. J is TRBJ1-4 and V is TRBV7-6; possible D gene TRBD1, 6 bases. Germline V CDR1 and CDR2: SGHVS, FNYEAQ. Trimming shortened V by 6 bases and J by 5 bases, and 19 bases separated the two germline ends. CDR3 length equals 16 residues.

This chain links TRBV28 with TRBJ1-4; a possible D gene is TRBD1 (5 bases). The germline V gene encodes CDR1 MDHEN and CDR2 SYDVKM. This CDR3 has 15 residues. V gave up 3 bases and J gave up 6 bases, with 14 bases separating them. CDR3 loop: CASSLGGAGDEKLFF. CDR3 in DNA: TGTGCCAGCAGTTTGGGAGGGGCGGGAGATGAAAAACTGTTTTTT. The full variable domain, in which reference TRBV28 and TRBJ1-4 provide the parts outside the CDR3, is DVKVTQSSRYLVKRTGEKVFLECVQDMDHENMFWYRQDPGLGLRLIYFSYDVKMKEKGDIPEGYSVSREKKERFSLILESASTNQTSMYLCASSLGGAGDEKLFFGSGTQLSVL.

The chain uses TRBV9 and TRBJ2-2, with a weak D call TRBD2 (5 bases). In germline, CDR1 is SGDLS, CDR2 YYNGEE. V was clipped by 4 bases and J by 4 bases, with 14 bases between them. This CDR3 is 15 amino acids long. The CDR3 nucleotides read TGTGCCAGCAGCCCCCTGGACTCCTCCACCGGGGAGCTGTTTTTT. It codes for CASSPLDSSTGELFF.

The genes are TRBV19 and TRBJ2-6; D unresolved. CDR1 LNHDA and CDR2 SQIVND come from the germline V gene (reference sequence). This CDR3 contains 14 residues. The CDR3 region is CGAAKFSGANVLTF. DNA for the CDR3: TGTGGGGCAGCCAAGTTCTCTGGGGCCAACGTCCTGACTTTC.

The chain employs TRBV2 and TRBJ1-2; TRBD1 might be the D (5 bases). The CDR3 has 16 residues. Deletions cut 7 bases from V and 0 bases from J, with 18 bases between. Germline V gene lookup returns CDR1 SNHLY and CDR2 FYNNEI. The DNA for the CDR3 is TGTGCCAGCACCCTCCGCGGGACGGTGACTAACTATGGCTACACCTTC. This codes for CASTLRGTVTNYGYTF.

V usage is TRBV3-1 (or the pseudogene TRBV3-2) and J usage is TRBJ1-5, with unresolved D. The germline V and J ends were trimmed by 4 bases and 9 bases, with 13 bases remaining between them. Germline V gene sequence: CDR1 LGHDT, CDR2 YNNKEL (reference sequence). This CDR3 has 13 residues. The CDR3: CASSLNSGGPQHF. The CDR3 region has the DNA TGTGCCAGCAGCCTGAACTCGGGAGGGCCCCAGCATTTT.

This clone showed up just a few times. This chain joins TRBV15 and TRBJ2-7; D is ambiguous. Trimming removed 0 bases at V and 1 base at J, with 7 bases between. Looked up from germline, CDR1 is LNHNV and CDR2 is YYDKDF (reference sequence). The CDR3 loop spans 14 amino acids. Here the CDR3 reads CATSREASSYEQYF. CDR3 nucleotide sequence: TGTGCCACCAGCAGAGAGGCCAGTTCCTACGAGCAGTACTTC.

This rearrangement joins TRBV4-2 to TRBJ2-7; maybe TRBD2 (5 bases). The CDR3 length is 14 residues. Between the trimmed V and J ends, which lost 5 bases and 3 bases, there was a span of 14 bases. CDR1 is LGHNA and CDR2 is YNFKEQ in the germline V gene. In DNA form, the CDR3 reads TGTGCCAGCAGCTCAGCAACGGGAAACTACGAGCAGTACTTC. Protein sequence: CASSSATGNYEQYF.

The CDR3 DNA is TGCGCCAGCAGCTCCCTCTACCCCAGACCACAGGGATCCTCTGAAGCTTTCTTT. It is translated as CASSSLYPRPQGSSEAFF. The chain employs TRBV5-1 and TRBJ1-1; a possible D gene is TRBD1 (6 bases). Germline CDR1 SGHRS, CDR2 YFSETQ. This CDR3 comprises 18 residues. Trimming removed 3 bases from V and 6 bases from J, with 27 bases in between.

This chain uses TRBV6-6 with TRBJ1-5; 7 bases agree with TRBD1. CDR1 and CDR2 from the germline V gene are MNHNY and SVGAGI (reference sequence). This CDR3 region has 16 residues. V shed 5 bases, J shed 5 bases, and the junction held 12 bases outside the gene matches. The CDR3 bases are TGTGCCAGCAGTCCCTTACTAGGACAGGCTTATCAGCCCCAGCATTTT. Amino acids: CASSPLLGQAYQPQHF.

The genes are TRBV7-6 and TRBJ2-1; 9 bases are a match to TRBD2. Trimming removed 5 bases from V and 9 bases from J; junction bases left unmatched: 11. Germline V gene sequence: CDR1 SGHVS, CDR2 FNYEAQ. This CDR3 is built from 15 residues. CDR3 nucleotides: TGTGCCAGCAGCCCTTCCGCGGGAGGGGTGGGTGAGCAGTTCTTC. This codes for CASSPSAGGVGEQFF.

The gene calls are TRBV10-3 and TRBJ2-1, with 10 bases aligning to TRBD2. Germline V gene data show CDR1 as ENHRY and CDR2 as SYGVKD. The length of the CDR3 is 15 residues. Trimming at V came to 4 bases and at J to 4 bases, leaving 4 bases not matched to a gene. The CDR3 spells CAISATTSGYNEQFF. The CDR3 coding sequence is TGTGCCATCAGTGCGACGACTAGCGGGTACAATGAGCAGTTCTTC.

As concerns this clone: The same CDR3 also results from other DNA sequences found in this sample. V usage is TRBV5-1 and J usage is TRBJ2-7, with D hard to call. Looked up from germline, CDR1 is SGHRS and CDR2 is YFSETQ. The CDR3 runs to 13 residues. Trimming removed 1 base at V and 2 bases at J, with 7 bases between. The CDR3 is CASSLNGAYEQYF. The CDR3 DNA follows: TGCGCCAGCAGCTTGAATGGAGCCTACGAGCAGTACTTC.

V gene TRBV19 combines with J gene TRBJ1-2; possible D gene TRBD1, 6 bases. Trimming shortened V by 7 bases and J by 4 bases, and 25 bases separated the two germline ends. From germline, CDR1 is LNHDA and CDR2 SQIVND (reference sequence). This CDR3 has 17 residues. This CDR3 is CASIAEGEGESFYGYTF. CDR3 DNA: TGTGCCAGTATTGCCGAAGGCGAGGGGGAGAGTTTCTATGGCTACACCTTC.

V is TRBV18 and J is TRBJ1-5; D unclear. The CDR3 totals 14 residues. V was clipped by 2 bases and J by 5 bases, with 10 bases between them. CDR1 KGHSH and CDR2 LQKENI come from the germline V gene. The DNA for the CDR3 is TGTGCCAGCTCACCAGTCGGGAAGGATCAGCCCCAGCATTTT. Encoded protein: CASSPVGKDQPQHF. Complete variable domain (other parts from reference TRBV18 and TRBJ1-5): NAGVMQNPRHLVRRRGQEARLRCSPMKGHSHVYWYRQLPEEGLKFMVYLQKENIIDESGMPKERFSAEFPKEGPSILRIQQVVRGDSAAYFCASSPVGKDQPQHFGDGTRLSIL.

The J gene is TRBJ2-7, the V gene TRBV27, with D maybe TRBD2 (5 bases). This CDR3 has 12 residues. CDR1 is MNHEY, CDR2 SMNVEV, per germline (reference sequence). Trimming removed 4 bases at V and 3 bases at J, with 7 bases between. This chain's CDR3 is CASSSLGYEQYF. The CDR3 DNA reads as TGTGCCAGCAGTTCACTAGGCTACGAGCAGTACTTC.

This chain joins TRBV2 and TRBJ2-3, with TRBD2 matching 10 bases. With V trimmed by 10 bases and J by 2 bases, 12 bases remained unmatched. This CDR3 spans 16 amino acids. Germline V gene sequence: CDR1 SNHLY, CDR2 FYNNEI. In DNA form, the CDR3 reads TGTGCCACCATTAGCGGGAGGCGCCTGTTCACAGATACGCAGTATTTT. Translating it yields CATISGRRLFTDTQYF.

The genes are TRBV11-3 and TRBJ2-7; 9 positions agree with TRBD2. V was pared by 5 bases and J by 5 bases, with 10 bases of the junction left unmatched. CDR1 SGHNT and CDR2 YENEEA come from the germline V gene. This CDR3 comprises 15 residues. This CDR3 reads CASSPGGSGSDEQYF. The CDR3 DNA follows: TGTGCCAGCAGCCCCGGGGGTAGCGGGAGTGACGAGCAGTACTTC.